This is a list of T cell receptor beta chains from one sample in a study of T cell changes during pregnancy in multiple sclerosis. Assay used: immunoSEQ multiplex PCR; TCRdb lists only in-frame clones, some missing. The sample has fewer than 60,000 clones; over 90% are singletons. Material: CD8+ T cells from peripheral blood mononuclear cells, obtained in the first trimester of pregnancy. The receptors were gathered from a female donor with multiple sclerosis, enrolled in a pregnancy study. The CDR3 runs from the conserved cysteine through the conserved F or W. A D gene is named only where the DNA matches it firmly. For some rows the clone size is stated as once, few or many, or as a class when expanded; others skip it.

abundance: NA
v_gene: TRBV28
j_gene: TRBJ2-1
d_gene: NA
CDR3aa: CASSFASANDEQFF

abundance: NA
v_gene: TRBV19
j_gene: TRBJ1-1
d_gene: NA
CDR3aa: CASSIFAGEAFF

abundance: once
v_gene: TRBV9
j_gene: TRBJ1-2
d_gene: TRBD1
CDR3aa: CASSPGTGGYGYTF

abundance: NA
v_gene: TRBV30
j_gene: TRBJ2-3
d_gene: TRBD1
CDR3aa: CAWSDGTGATDTQYF

abundance: NA
v_gene: TRBV7-8
j_gene: TRBJ1-2
d_gene: NA
CDR3aa: CASSLASGYGYTF

abundance: NA
v_gene: TRBV13
j_gene: TRBJ2-2
d_gene: NA
CDR3aa: CASSPIDSRGELFF

abundance: NA
v_gene: TRBV5-1
j_gene: TRBJ2-7
d_gene: NA
CDR3aa: CASSIGLSSYEQYF

abundance: once
v_gene: TRBV18
j_gene: TRBJ2-1
d_gene: NA
CDR3aa: CASSPPNGYNEQFF

abundance: NA
v_gene: TRBV27
j_gene: TRBJ1-2
d_gene: NA
CDR3aa: CASSPLRTSINYGYTF

abundance: NA
v_gene: TRBV30
j_gene: TRBJ1-1
d_gene: NA
CDR3aa: CAWMQGNTEAFF

abundance: NA
v_gene: TRBV15
j_gene: TRBJ2-1
d_gene: NA
CDR3aa: CATSRVRVDEQFF

abundance: NA
v_gene: TRBV27
j_gene: TRBJ2-5
d_gene: TRBD2
CDR3aa: CASSKTSGSFETQYF

abundance: NA
v_gene: TRBV28
j_gene: TRBJ2-5
d_gene: TRBD1
CDR3aa: CASSLPHRDSGTQYF

abundance: NA
v_gene: TRBV27
j_gene: TRBJ1-5
d_gene: NA
CDR3aa: CASSFAGSNQPQHF

abundance: NA
v_gene: TRBV7-8
j_gene: TRBJ2-1
d_gene: TRBD2
CDR3aa: CASSLASGLAGDEQFF

abundance: NA
v_gene: TRBV10-2
j_gene: TRBJ2-1
d_gene: TRBD2
CDR3aa: CASSEPGLAIGEQFF